The T cell receptor (beta chain) under discussion was sequenced for a study of cytomegalovirus exposure and HLA in healthy donors. Findings and limits, study-wide: HLA restriction was apparent for most CMV-associated TCR beta chains in a later analysis. Using the classifier, cytomegalovirus status was reportedly diagnosed with high specificity and sensitivity.

All donors participated as healthy donors of bone marrow. A word on this clone: Its cognate antigen is unknown.

Germline lookup yields CDR1 WSHSY and CDR2 SAAADI. V dropped 4 bases and J dropped 5; count of bases not matched to a gene: 5. The CDR3 loop spans 14 amino acids. The PCR contained 60 Vbeta and 13 Jbeta primers. Sequencing used immunoSEQ multiplex PCR; TCRdb keeps in-frame clones, though not all of them. The sample's table shows around 190,000 clones. The sample was PBMCs. The origin of this receptor is a woman under 40 in good health and CMV-seropositive. The V and J genes are TRBV10-2 and TRBJ2-5, with 9 positions matching TRBD2. The CDR3 loop is CASSGTSDWETQYF. The CDR3 DNA follows: TGCGCCAGCAGTGGGACTAGCGACTGGGAGACCCAGTACTTC.